The rows below give T cell receptor beta chains drawn from one sample of a study of OX40 agonist ivuxolimab in advanced cancers. The repertoire was sequenced with immunoSEQ multiplex PCR; TCRdb's copy has only in-frame clones and lacks some. The table has 60,000 to 80,000 clones, roughly 90% seen once. Sequenced here: CD4+ or CD8+ T cells sorted from blood, sampled in a trial of the OX40 agonist ivuxolimab. Source of these receptors: an adult with an advanced solid tumor such as melanoma, head and neck, liver or kidney cancer. The CDR3 runs from the conserved cysteine through the conserved F or W. Fields, in order: clone size, V gene, J gene, D gene, CDR3 DNA, CDR3 protein. The D gene is left open where the match is weak. A clone size is listed for some rows: how often the clone was seen (once, few, many), or a class if it is expanded.

clone size: .; V gene: TRBV27; J gene: TRBJ2-3; D gene: TRBD1; CDR3 DNA: TGTGCCAGCACGGGACAGACTAGCACAGATACGCAGTATTTT; CDR3 protein: CASTGQTSTDTQYF
clone size: once; V gene: TRBV23-1; J gene: TRBJ1-5; D gene: .; CDR3 DNA: TGCGCCAGCAGTCCCCCCCCAAGGTCCCCAGGGTCCCAGGGACAGCCCCAGCATTTT; CDR3 protein: CASSPPPRSPGSQGQPQHF
clone size: .; V gene: TRBV27; J gene: TRBJ1-5; D gene: TRBD1; CDR3 DNA: TGTGCCAGCAGTTTCCCCCACAGGGGCGCGTTAAATTACCAGCCCCAGCATTTT; CDR3 protein: CASSFPHRGALNYQPQHF
clone size: .; V gene: TRBV7-7; J gene: TRBJ2-3; D gene: TRBD1; CDR3 DNA: TGTGCCAGCAGCTTGGGGACAGGGGGTCCAGATACGCAGTATTTT; CDR3 protein: CASSLGTGGPDTQYF
clone size: .; V gene: TRBV19; J gene: TRBJ1-1; D gene: .; CDR3 DNA: TGTGCCAGTAGTATGGCGGACAGGAACACTGAAGCTTTCTTT; CDR3 protein: CASSMADRNTEAFF
clone size: few; V gene: TRBV30; J gene: TRBJ1-1; D gene: .; CDR3 DNA: TGTGCCTGTCATTTCGGGTGGGGATCTGCTGAAGCTTTCTTT; CDR3 protein: CACHFGWGSAEAFF
clone size: .; V gene: TRBV6-4; J gene: TRBJ2-1; D gene: TRBD2; CDR3 DNA: TGTGCCAGCAGTGCTAGCGGGGGCTACAATGAGCAGTTCTTC; CDR3 protein: CASSASGGYNEQFF
clone size: once; V gene: TRBV19; J gene: TRBJ2-7; D gene: .; CDR3 DNA: TGTGCCAGTAGTGGGGCCGCAGGGATCTCCTACGAGCAGTACTTC; CDR3 protein: CASSGAAGISYEQYF
clone size: .; V gene: TRBV6-6; J gene: TRBJ1-5; D gene: TRBD1; CDR3 DNA: TGTGCCAGCAGACCCGACAGGGGATCTCAGCCCCAGCATTTT; CDR3 protein: CASRPDRGSQPQHF
clone size: .; V gene: TRBV7-2; J gene: TRBJ2-1; D gene: TRBD2; CDR3 DNA: TGTGCCAGCAGCTCTCCCGGGGGGGGCTCCTACAATGAGCAGTTCTTC; CDR3 protein: CASSSPGGGSYNEQFF
clone size: .; V gene: TRBV5-1; J gene: TRBJ1-1; D gene: .; CDR3 DNA: TGCGCCAGCAGCCCCTCCCTCGTAGTCCAAGCTTTCTTT; CDR3 protein: CASSPSLVVQAFF
clone size: .; V gene: TRBV13; J gene: TRBJ1-1; D gene: TRBD1; CDR3 DNA: TGTGCCAGCAGCTGGGACAGGGTCCGGAACACTGAAGCTTTCTTT; CDR3 protein: CASSWDRVRNTEAFF
clone size: .; V gene: TRBV25-1; J gene: TRBJ1-2; D gene: .; CDR3 DNA: TGTGCCAGCAGTGTGGCTTACACGGACTATGGCTACACCTTC; CDR3 protein: CASSVAYTDYGYTF
clone size: .; V gene: TRBV28; J gene: TRBJ1-4; D gene: .; CDR3 DNA: TGTGCCAGCAGTTTGGACAACCGAGTAGGAAATGAAAAACTGTTTTTT; CDR3 protein: CASSLDNRVGNEKLFF
clone size: few; V gene: TRBV6-4; J gene: TRBJ1-2; D gene: .; CDR3 DNA: TGTGCCAGCAGTGGGGGGGGGCACCGGTCCGGCTACACCTTC; CDR3 protein: CASSGGGHRSGYTF
clone size: .; V gene: TRBV5-1; J gene: TRBJ2-7; D gene: .; CDR3 DNA: TGCGCCAGCAGCTTGGAGGGGGGGGGAGCCTACGAGCAGTACTTC; CDR3 protein: CASSLEGGGAYEQYF
clone size: .; V gene: TRBV19; J gene: TRBJ2-1; D gene: TRBD2; CDR3 DNA: TGTGCCAGTAGTGGGACTAACATCGGTGAGCAGTTCTTC; CDR3 protein: CASSGTNIGEQFF
clone size: .; V gene: TRBV9; J gene: TRBJ1-2; D gene: .; CDR3 DNA: TGTGCCAGCAGCGTCGAACAAGGCTTTGGCTACACCTTC; CDR3 protein: CASSVEQGFGYTF
clone size: .; V gene: TRBV5-1; J gene: TRBJ1-5; D gene: TRBD1; CDR3 DNA: TGCGCCGGGTCCAGCAGGGGGGACAATCAGCCCCAGCATTTT; CDR3 protein: CAGSSRGDNQPQHF
clone size: .; V gene: TRBV18; J gene: TRBJ2-6; D gene: .; CDR3 DNA: TGTGCCAGCTCACCACAGAGGGCTGGGGCCAACGTCCTGACTTTC; CDR3 protein: CASSPQRAGANVLTF
clone size: .; V gene: TRBV9; J gene: TRBJ1-6; D gene: TRBD1; CDR3 DNA: TGTGCCAGCAGCGGGACAGGTTCCTTGGGTTTGCTCCACTTT; CDR3 protein: CASSGTGSLGLLHF
clone size: .; V gene: TRBV11-2; J gene: TRBJ2-7; D gene: .; CDR3 DNA: TGTGCCAGCAGCCTTTCGGGTTCCCGATCGTCCTACGAGCAGTACTTC; CDR3 protein: CASSLSGSRSSYEQYF
clone size: .; V gene: TRBV19; J gene: TRBJ1-2; D gene: .; CDR3 DNA: TGTGCCAGTAGTCTTAACAGGAAAGCTAACTATGGCTACACCTTC; CDR3 protein: CASSLNRKANYGYTF
clone size: few; V gene: TRBV6-5; J gene: TRBJ1-5; D gene: .; CDR3 DNA: TGTGCCAGCAGCGCCCAGAGGGGAGGAGCCCAGCATTTT; CDR3 protein: CASSAQRGGAQHF